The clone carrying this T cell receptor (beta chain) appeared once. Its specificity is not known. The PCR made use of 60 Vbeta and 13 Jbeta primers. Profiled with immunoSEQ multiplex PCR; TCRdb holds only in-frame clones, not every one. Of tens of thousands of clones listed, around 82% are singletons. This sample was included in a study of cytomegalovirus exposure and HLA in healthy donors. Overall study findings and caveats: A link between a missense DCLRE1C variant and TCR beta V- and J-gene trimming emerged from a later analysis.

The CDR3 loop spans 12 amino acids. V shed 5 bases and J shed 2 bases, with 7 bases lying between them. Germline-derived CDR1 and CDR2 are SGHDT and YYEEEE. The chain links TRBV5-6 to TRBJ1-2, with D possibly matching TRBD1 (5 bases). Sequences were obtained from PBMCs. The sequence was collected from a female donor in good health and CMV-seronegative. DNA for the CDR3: TGTGCCAGCAGGGAGGGGAACTATGGCTACACCTTC. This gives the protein CASREGNYGYTF.